These 29 T cell receptor beta chains originate from one sample sequenced in a study of cytomegalovirus exposure and HLA in healthy donors. 13 Jbeta primers and 60 Vbeta primers were used for the PCR. Data came from immunoSEQ multiplex PCR; TCRdb stores just in-frame clones and leaves some out. The repertoire includes under 140,000 clones, 80% of them detected once, and 2.5% to 3% sits in the top ten. Sequencing was done on a sample of PBMCs. The receptors were gathered from a woman aged 55-69 years in good health and CMV-seropositive.

This clone was detected only a few times. V usage is TRBV15 and J usage is TRBJ2-2, with 7 positions matching TRBD1. CDR1 is LNHNV, CDR2 YYDKDF, per germline (reference sequence). The trim removed 2 bases at V and 6 bases at J, leaving 15 bases unmatched. This CDR3 is built from 18 residues. CDR3 loop: CATSRQQGQGVSAGELFF. CDR3 nucleotide sequence: TGTGCCACCAGCAGACAACAGGGCCAGGGGGTTAGCGCCGGGGAGCTGTTTTTT.

A single count supports this clone. V is TRBV4-2 and J is TRBJ2-3, with TRBD2 identical over 12 bases. V lost 6 bases to trimming and J lost 2 bases; unmatched junction nucleotides: 6. Germline V CDR1 and CDR2: LGHNA, YNFKEQ. The CDR3 runs 16 residues. This CDR3 reads CASSGGLAGITDTQYF. The DNA for the CDR3 is TGTGCCAGCAGTGGAGGACTAGCGGGGATCACAGATACGCAGTATTTT.

Only one count was recorded for this clone. The chain's CDR3 is CSVSPIPGETYEQYF. CDR3 DNA sequence: TGCAGCGTTTCACCCATACCAGGGGAAACCTACGAGCAGTACTTC. The J gene is TRBJ2-7, the V gene TRBV29-1, with D perhaps TRBD1 (6 bases). V was shortened by 5 bases and J by 2 bases, with 19 bases between the two germline ends. Germline V gene sequence: CDR1 SQVTM, CDR2 ANQGSEA. This CDR3 has 15 amino acids.

The rearrangement joins TRBV18 to TRBJ2-5, with 7 bases aligning to TRBD1. The V segment lost 4 bases and the J segment 3 bases; nucleotides outside the gene matches: 2. The CDR3 totals 13 residues. Per the germline V gene, CDR1 is KGHSH and CDR2 is LQKENI. The CDR3 region has the DNA TGTGCCAGCTCACAGGGGGCGGAAGAGACCCAGTACTTC. Translated, it gives CASSQGAEETQYF.

The V gene is TRBV7-7, the J gene TRBJ1-1; 8 bases are shared with TRBD1. The CDR3 spans 13 residues. Germline V lookup: CDR1 SSHAT, CDR2 FNYEAQ (reference sequence). V lost 5 bases and J lost 4; bases outside the gene matches: 3. The CDR3 sequence: CASSETGGTEAFF. CDR3 nucleotide sequence: TGTGCCAGCAGCGAAACAGGGGGCACTGAAGCTTTCTTT.

The chain joins TRBV19 to TRBJ1-1, with 11 bases fitting TRBD1. The V and J ends lost 3 bases and 9 bases, in that order; junction bases with no gene match: 21. In germline, CDR1 is LNHDA, CDR2 SQIVND (reference sequence). This CDR3 contains 19 residues. The CDR3 loop is CASSMKGWARTGGVIQAFF. The CDR3 DNA reads as TGTGCCAGTAGTATGAAAGGTTGGGCCAGGACAGGGGGCGTGATTCAAGCTTTCTTT.

The chain couples TRBV2 to TRBJ2-1; 8 bases line up with TRBD2. Looked up from germline, CDR1 is SNHLY and CDR2 is FYNNEI. The CDR3 contains 14 residues. Unmatched junction bases numbered 10, after V lost 7 bases and J lost 8 bases. In DNA form, the CDR3 reads TGTGCCAGCAAGGTGAGCGGGAGAATCGATGAGCAGTTCTTC. Translating it yields CASKVSGRIDEQFF.

The chain couples TRBV4-1 to TRBJ1-2; D is unresolved. Trimming removed 0 bases from V and 4 bases from J, with 15 bases in between. This CDR3 spans 16 amino acids. Germline CDR1 is MGHRA and CDR2 is YSYEKL. Here the CDR3 DNA reads TGCGCCAGCAGCCAAGACCTGGGGTATGAGGGCTATGGCTACACCTTC. Protein sequence: CASSQDLGYEGYGYTF.

This clone was detected a few times. The chain employs TRBV6-5 and TRBJ1-3, with D possibly being TRBD1 (5 bases). The V and J ends lost 0 bases and 2 bases respectively, with 8 bases between them. The CDR3 is 15 amino acids. CDR1 and CDR2 (germline): MNHEY, SVGAGI. The CDR3 coding sequence is TGTGCCAGCAGTTACTCGCAGGGTCCTGGAAACACCATATATTTT. Amino acid sequence: CASSYSQGPGNTIYF.

The chain combines TRBV7-9 with TRBJ2-1; TRBD1 matches at 12 bases. CDR1 SEHNR and CDR2 FQNEAQ come from the germline V gene (reference sequence). This CDR3 contains 17 residues. The junction had 14 bases not matched to a gene; V was cut back by 6 bases and J by 8 bases. CDR3 sequence reads: CASSYPPPGQGADEQFF. In DNA, the CDR3 is TGTGCCAGCAGTTATCCTCCCCCGGGACAGGGGGCCGATGAGCAGTTCTTC.

The chain links TRBV18 to TRBJ1-3; 10 bases fit TRBD1. Germline lookup yields CDR1 KGHSH and CDR2 LQKENI. This CDR3 comprises 15 residues. V gave up 3 bases and J gave up 4 bases; unmatched junction bases: 3. The CDR3 bases are TGTGCCAGCTCACCCGACAGGGGGCCAGGAAACACCATATATTTT. Residues: CASSPDRGPGNTIYF.

The chain recombines TRBV5-6 with TRBJ2-1; 8 bases agree with TRBD1. The length of the CDR3 is 15 residues. J lost 1 base, V lost 0 bases, and 0 bases had no gene match. Germline lookup yields CDR1 SGHDT and CDR2 YYEEEE. This chain's CDR3 is CASSLGTGSYNEQFF. The CDR3 DNA reads as TGTGCCAGCAGCTTGGGGACAGGGTCCTACAATGAGCAGTTCTTC.

This clone was observed a single time. The J gene is TRBJ1-4, the V gene TRBV4-2; D is perhaps TRBD1 (5 bases). The germline V and J ends were trimmed by 0 bases and 5 bases, with 22 bases remaining between them. CDR1 and CDR2 (germline): LGHNA, YNFKEQ. The CDR3 length is 19 residues. CDR3 region: CASSQDGGRTTEGNEKLFF. In nucleotides, the CDR3 is TGTGCCAGCAGCCAAGACGGGGGACGGACTACCGAAGGGAATGAAAAACTGTTTTTT.

The chain recombines TRBV19 with TRBJ2-7; 11 nucleotides match TRBD1. This CDR3 has 15 amino acids. V was pared by 3 bases and J by 3 bases, with 4 bases of the junction left unmatched. Germline values: CDR1 LNHDA, CDR2 SQIVND (reference sequence). The CDR3 spells CASSIAGTGGYEQYF. In DNA, the CDR3 is TGTGCCAGTAGTATCGCCGGGACAGGGGGCTACGAGCAGTACTTC. The full variable domain, with the rest looked up from reference TRBV19 and TRBJ2-7, is DGGITQSPKYLFRKEGQNVTLSCEQNLNHDAMYWYRQDPGQGLRLIYYSQIVNDFQKGDIAEGYSVSREKKESFPLTVTSAQKNPTAFYLCASSIAGTGGYEQYFGPGTRLTVT.

V is TRBV5-4 and J is TRBJ2-5; 8 nucleotides agree with TRBD1. Germline V lookup: CDR1 SGHNT, CDR2 YYREEE (reference sequence). Unmatched junction bases numbered 6, after V lost 4 bases and J lost 1 base. The CDR3 extends over 15 amino acids. The CDR3 loop is CASSRQTGAQETQYF. The DNA of the CDR3 is TGTGCCAGCAGCCGACAGACAGGGGCCCAAGAGACCCAGTACTTC. The full variable domain, completed using reference TRBV5-4 and TRBJ2-5, is ETGVTQSPTHLIKTRGQQVTLRCSSQSGHNTVSWYQQALGQGPQFIFQYYREEENGRGNFPPRFSGLQFPNYSSELNVNALELDDSALYLCASSRQTGAQETQYFGPGTRLLVL.

A few counts support this clone. CDR3 loop: CASSLAGRNQPQHF. The CDR3 nucleotides read TGTGCCAGCAGCTTGGCTGGTCGGAATCAGCCCCAGCATTTT. The chain uses TRBV5-6 and TRBJ1-5, with D unclear. Trimming removed 0 bases from V and 4 bases from J, with 8 bases in between. Germline-derived CDR1 and CDR2 are SGHDT and YYEEEE. The CDR3 sequence is 14 residues long.

The V gene is TRBV27, the J gene TRBJ2-7; 7 bases align to TRBD1. CDR1 MNHEY and CDR2 SMNVEV come from the germline V gene (reference sequence). The J segment lost 0 bases and the V segment lost 8 bases, leaving 7 bases of the junction unmatched. The CDR3 contains 14 residues. The chain's CDR3 is CASAGQDHSYEQYF. The CDR3 DNA reads TGTGCCAGCGCAGGACAGGACCACTCCTACGAGCAGTACTTC.

The chain has TRBV27 and TRBJ2-5, with TRBD2 matching over 14 bases. V lost 11 bases, J lost 5 bases, and 16 bases stayed unmatched. Germline V CDR1 and CDR2: MNHEY, SMNVEV (reference sequence). CDR3 length: 17 amino acids. CDR3 amino acids: CAGGAWGLAGVRETQYF. The CDR3 bases are TGTGCCGGAGGAGCGTGGGGACTAGCGGGAGTACGGGAGACCCAGTACTTC.

This clone was seen a handful of times. The chain recombines TRBV6-5 with TRBJ1-1, with D unresolved. V lost 6 bases to trimming and J lost 8 bases, with 10 bases between them. The CDR3 loop spans 11 amino acids. Germline V gene lookup returns CDR1 MNHEY and CDR2 SVGAGI. The DNA for the CDR3 is TGTGCCAGCAGCGCCCGGGAGGAAGCTTTCTTT. Residues: CASSAREEAFF.

A word on this clone: In the same sample, other DNA sequences code for this CDR3. The chain carries TRBV6-5 and TRBJ2-1; D call uncertain. The CDR3 loop spans 15 amino acids. CDR1 and CDR2 from the germline V gene are MNHEY and SVGAGI. The V end lost 0 bases, the J end lost 0 bases, and 6 bases lay between the germline ends. CDR3 region: CASSYSAVSYNEQFF. CDR3 in DNA: TGTGCCAGCAGTTACTCGGCGGTCTCCTACAATGAGCAGTTCTTC.

The CDR3 loop is CASSWRGENIQYF. In DNA form, the CDR3 reads TGTGCCAGCAGCTGGCGGGGGGAAAACATTCAGTACTTC. The rearrangement links TRBV2 to TRBJ2-4, with TRBD2 matching over 8 bases. The CDR3 covers 13 residues. CDR1 is SNHLY and CDR2 is FYNNEI in the germline V gene. V dropped 6 bases and J dropped 5; count of bases not matched to a gene: 3.

This chain's CDR3 is CARKGLAGGLGPLAKNIQYF. As DNA, the CDR3 is TGCGCCAGGAAAGGACTAGCGGGAGGCCTTGGCCCTTTAGCCAAAAACATTCAGTACTTC. The chain recombines TRBV5-1 with TRBJ2-4; TRBD2 agrees at 14 bases. The CDR3 length is 20 residues. V dropped 8 bases and J dropped 0; count of bases not matched to a gene: 16. The germline V gene has CDR1 SGHRS and CDR2 YFSETQ.

This sequence joins TRBV5-1 and TRBJ2-7; 8 bases agree with TRBD1. V dropped 3 bases and J dropped 4; count of bases not matched to a gene: 12. CDR1 and CDR2 (germline): SGHRS, YFSETQ. The CDR3 length is 16 residues. CDR3 in amino acids: CASSWGLTGVNYEQYF. DNA for the CDR3: TGCGCCAGCAGCTGGGGCTTGACAGGGGTTAATTACGAGCAGTACTTC.

CDR3 residues: CASSDLTRGGDEQFF. The CDR3 DNA sequence: TGTGCCAGCAGTGACCTAACGCGAGGGGGAGATGAGCAGTTCTTC. The chain recombines TRBV25-1 with TRBJ2-1; D may be TRBD1 (6 bases). The CDR3 runs to 15 residues. V lost 3 bases, J lost 8 bases, and 17 bases lay in between. CDR1 and CDR2 (germline): MGHDK, SYGVNS.

The chain uses TRBV5-4 and TRBJ1-4; TRBD1 might be the D (6 bases). Trimming stripped 0 bases from V and 0 bases from J, with 9 bases between. The V gene's germline CDR1 is SGHNT and CDR2 YYREEE (reference sequence). The CDR3 spans 16 residues. CDR3 loop: CASSLGQGSTNEKLFF. The DNA for the CDR3 is TGTGCCAGCAGCTTGGGGCAGGGGTCAACTAATGAAAAACTGTTTTTT.

This clone was seen a handful of times. The rearrangement links TRBV10-3 to TRBJ1-3, with D maybe TRBD1 (5 bases). The ends were cut back, 8 bases at V and 4 bases at J, with 15 bases in the middle. The CDR3 loop spans 14 amino acids. Germline loops: CDR1 ENHRY, CDR2 SYGVKD. CDR3 coding DNA: TGTGCCATCGGGACGGGGGGAAGCGGAAACACCATATATTTT. This encodes CAIGTGGSGNTIYF.

The chain has TRBV28 and TRBJ2-1; D remains unclear. Trimming pared 2 bases from V and 0 bases from J, leaving 8 bases between. The CDR3 is 15 amino acids. From germline, CDR1 is MDHEN and CDR2 SYDVKM. CDR3 loop: CASSLQLASYNEQFF. The CDR3, as DNA: TGTGCCAGCAGTTTACAGTTGGCCTCCTACAATGAGCAGTTCTTC.

This sequence joins TRBV6-1 and TRBJ1-6, with 8 bases identical to TRBD1. The V gene end was trimmed by 7 bases and the J gene end by 6 bases; junction bases not matched to a gene: 5. The CDR3 has 14 residues. Per the germline V gene, CDR1 is MNHNS and CDR2 is SASEGT. The CDR3 nucleotides are TGTGCCAGCACCCGGACAGGGTTTAATTCACCCCTCCACTTT. It translates to CASTRTGFNSPLHF.

In its sample, this clone was seen once. The genes are TRBV27 and TRBJ2-1; no clear D gene. V was cut by 8 bases and J by 0 bases, with 17 bases left in between. Germline-derived CDR1 and CDR2 are MNHEY and SMNVEV (reference sequence). CDR3 length equals 16 residues. CDR3 in amino acids: CASCPSRMSSYNEQFF. CDR3 DNA sequence: TGTGCCAGCTGCCCCTCCCGCATGAGCTCCTACAATGAGCAGTTCTTC.